This T cell receptor beta chain originates from a study of shared clonotypes between healthy human individuals. The repertoire was sequenced with immunoSEQ multiplex PCR; TCRdb's copy has only in-frame clones and lacks some. The sample shows about 2 million clones, 85% to 95% of them seen only once. Per germline, CDR1 SGHRS and CDR2 YFSETQ. The CDR3 contains 13 residues. V lost 0 bases and J lost 6, with 7 bases in between. Input material: naive CD4+ T cells sorted from blood. Subset meaning: CD45RA+ positively selected. The rearrangement joins TRBV5-1 to TRBJ1-5; D unclear. This receptor was identified in a man between 18 and 29 years old in good health. The CDR3 protein is CASSLGQAQPQHF. The CDR3 nucleotides are TGCGCCAGCAGCTTGGGGCAAGCTCAGCCCCAGCATTTT.